The 13 T cell receptor beta chains presented below share a single source sample, sequenced in a study of cytomegalovirus exposure and HLA in healthy donors. Researchers ran the PCR with 60 Vbeta and 13 Jbeta primers. Assay used: immunoSEQ multiplex PCR; TCRdb lists only in-frame clones, some missing. The table shows under 100,000 clones, with roughly four fifths occurring only once. Source material: PBMCs. Receptor source: a human donor in good health.

This chain connects TRBV19 to TRBJ1-4, with a possible D match to TRBD1 (6 bases). The CDR3 loop spans 14 amino acids. The V end lost 3 bases, the J end lost 7 bases, and 12 bases lay between the germline ends. Per the germline V gene, CDR1 is LNHDA and CDR2 is SQIVND (reference sequence). CDR3 in amino acids: CASSMGTTFEKLFF. Here the CDR3 DNA reads TGTGCCAGTAGTATGGGGACAACGTTTGAAAAACTGTTTTTT.

This chain uses TRBV7-9 with TRBJ1-1; D possibly corresponds to TRBD1 (6 bases). The CDR3 runs to 17 residues. CDR1 SEHNR and CDR2 FQNEAQ come from the germline V gene (reference sequence). V lost 5 bases and J 6 bases, leaving 25 bases between the germline ends. Written as DNA, the CDR3 is TGTGCCAGCAGCGCGAGAACAGGGAGTGGAATGGGAGCTGAAGCTTTCTTT. Translated: CASSARTGSGMGAEAFF.

The gene calls are TRBV4-3 and TRBJ2-1, with TRBD2 as a possible D gene (6 bases). Looked up from germline, CDR1 is LGHNA and CDR2 is YSLEER. Trimming stripped 1 base from V and 7 bases from J, with 20 bases between. CDR3 length equals 17 residues. The CDR3 loop is CASSQAGTPGPLNEQFF. As DNA, the CDR3 is TGCGCCAGCAGCCAAGCTGGGACTCCGGGGCCGCTGAATGAGCAGTTCTTC.

The rearrangement links TRBV2 to TRBJ1-5; D ambiguous. This CDR3 has 13 residues. Trimming removed 6 bases at V and 4 bases at J, with 10 bases between. Germline assignment: CDR1 SNHLY and CDR2 FYNNEI. The CDR3 DNA sequence: TGTGCCAGCAGCGATGAGGGTAATCAGCCCCAGCATTTT. This gives the protein CASSDEGNQPQHF.

The chain is built from TRBV7-8 and TRBJ2-7, with a possible D match to TRBD2 (6 bases). The V and J ends lost 5 bases and 2 bases respectively, with 13 bases between them. The CDR3 has 14 residues. CDR1 and CDR2 (germline): SGHVS, FQNEAQ. CDR3 amino acids: CASSPRDLAYEQYF. The CDR3 nucleotides read TGTGCCAGCAGCCCTCGGGACTTAGCCTACGAGCAGTACTTC.

The chain joins TRBV5-1 to TRBJ2-7; 9 nucleotides agree with TRBD1. CDR1 SGHRS and CDR2 YFSETQ come from the germline V gene. J lost 4 bases, V lost 4 bases, and 6 bases had no gene match. The CDR3 is 14 amino acids. As DNA, the CDR3 is TGCGCCAGCAGCCTGGGACAGGGTGAATACGAGCAGTACTTC. Translating gives CASSLGQGEYEQYF. Full variable domain (outside the CDR3, taken from reference TRBV5-1 and TRBJ2-7): KAGVTQTPRYLIKTRGQQVTLSCSPISGHRSVSWYQQTPGQGLQFLFEYFSETQRNKGNFPGRFSGRQFSNSRSEMNVSTLELGDSALYLCASSLGQGEYEQYFGPGTRLTVT.

The V call is TRBV5-5, the J call TRBJ2-5, with 11 bases matching TRBD2. The CDR3 is made up of 15 amino acids. Germline loops: CDR1 SGHKS, CDR2 YYEKEE (reference sequence). V shed 7 bases and J 3 bases; nucleotides not matched to a gene: 8. In DNA, the CDR3 is TGTGCCAGCTCTGGGCCGGGACTAGCGGAAGAGACCCAGTACTTC. Its translation is CASSGPGLAEETQYF.

The rearrangement uses TRBV2 and TRBJ2-3; D is unclear. The CDR3 extends over 15 amino acids. Germline values: CDR1 SNHLY, CDR2 FYNNEI. The V gene lost 6 bases and the J gene lost 5 bases, with 18 bases spanning the gap. Written as DNA, the CDR3 is TGTGCCAGCAGCCCCGGTGGGCAGGCTGTAGATACGCAGTATTTT. Its protein is CASSPGGQAVDTQYF.

In this sample, this clone turned up once. The rearrangement links TRBV7-8 to TRBJ1-1, with TRBD1 as a possible D gene (6 bases). Germline V gene lookup returns CDR1 SGHVS and CDR2 FQNEAQ. The CDR3 spans 15 residues. V lost 5 bases, J lost 0 bases, and 13 bases lay in between. The CDR3 loop is CASSDPGQMNTEAFF. CDR3 bases: TGTGCCAGCAGCGACCCGGGACAAATGAACACTGAAGCTTTCTTT.

J is TRBJ1-3 and V is TRBV7-7, with a weak D call TRBD1 (5 bases). Germline assignment: CDR1 SSHAT and CDR2 FNYEAQ (reference sequence). Deletions cut 5 bases from V and 0 bases from J, with 14 bases between. The CDR3 totals 16 residues. The CDR3 nucleotides read TGTGCCAGCAGCCCCGGCACAGGATACTCTGGAAACACCATATATTTT. Translation: CASSPGTGYSGNTIYF.

The V and J genes are TRBV5-5 and TRBJ1-5, with D unclear. The V and J ends lost 1 base and 1 base respectively, with 6 bases between them. The CDR3 loop spans 14 amino acids. The germline CDR1 and CDR2 sequences are SGHKS and YYEKEE (reference sequence). In DNA form, the CDR3 reads TGTGCCAGCAGCTTGACTGCAAGCAATCAGCCCCAGCATTTT. Amino acid sequence: CASSLTASNQPQHF.

The chain is built from TRBV6-1 and TRBJ2-1, with 12 nucleotides matching TRBD1. The CDR3 loop spans 15 amino acids. J gave up 10 bases and V 8 bases, and 12 bases lay outside the gene matches. The germline CDR1 and CDR2 sequences are MNHNS and SASEGT. The CDR3 region is CASEWGDRGPYEQFF. In DNA, the CDR3 is TGTGCCAGCGAATGGGGGGACAGGGGGCCGTACGAGCAGTTCTTC.

Concerning this clone: Germline is not matched at one junction end, which may reflect a read error. This rearrangement joins TRBV7-7 to TRBJ1-1; TRBD1 is a possible D gene (5 bases). CDR3 length: 19 amino acids. The germline gives CDR1 SSHAT, CDR2 FNYEAQ (reference sequence). The CDR3 DNA follows: TGTGCTAGCAGCTTAGCGGGTACGAAGCACCAGGGTACCAACACTGAAGCTTTCTTT. Protein: CASSLAGTKHQGTNTEAFF.